This T cell receptor beta chain emerged from a study of blood T cell repertoires in COVID-19. Study-level information: Samples taken during acute and convalescent COVID-19 were collected in the United States, Italy and Spain. From T cells, B-cell-depleted T cells, or PBMCs came the material, which was cDNA or gDNA.

In the authors' workflow: Cell counts per sample came from amplifying reference gene primers. Sequencing was performed with immunoSEQ multiplex PCR; in TCRdb, only in-frame clones are kept and a portion is missing. V, J and clone size are taken as reported in that table, and D and trimming were inferred from the DNA itself. The table includes around 150,000 clones, approximately 80% detected once. V lost 7 bases to trimming and J lost 5 bases, with 18 bases between them. Germline lookup yields CDR1 MNHEY and CDR2 SVGAGI. The length of the CDR3 is 14 residues. The chain carries TRBV6-5 and TRBJ2-7, with D possibly being TRBD2 (5 bases). Sequencing used peripheral blood. This sequence originates from a man between 70 and 80 years old with acute or convalescent COVID-19. This CDR3 is CASIVPSGGHEQYF. CDR3 bases: TGTGCCAGCATAGTACCAAGCGGTGGCCACGAGCAGTACTTC.